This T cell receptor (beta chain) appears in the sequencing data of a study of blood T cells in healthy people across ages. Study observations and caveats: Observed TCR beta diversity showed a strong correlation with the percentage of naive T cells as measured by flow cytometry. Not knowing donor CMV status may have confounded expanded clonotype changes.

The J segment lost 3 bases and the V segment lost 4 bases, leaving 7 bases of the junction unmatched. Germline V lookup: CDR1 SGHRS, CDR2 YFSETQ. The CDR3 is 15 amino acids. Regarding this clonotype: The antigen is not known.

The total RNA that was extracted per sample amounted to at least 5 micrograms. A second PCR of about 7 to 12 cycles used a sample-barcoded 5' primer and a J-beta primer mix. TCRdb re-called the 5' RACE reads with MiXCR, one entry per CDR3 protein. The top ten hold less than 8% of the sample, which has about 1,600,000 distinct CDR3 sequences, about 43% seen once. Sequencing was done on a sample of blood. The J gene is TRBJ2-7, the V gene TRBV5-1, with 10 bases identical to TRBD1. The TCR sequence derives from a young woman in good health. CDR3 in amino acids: CASSEGQGDFYEQYF. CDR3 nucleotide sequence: TGCGCCAGCAGCGAAGGACAGGGGGATTTCTACGAGCAGTACTTC.